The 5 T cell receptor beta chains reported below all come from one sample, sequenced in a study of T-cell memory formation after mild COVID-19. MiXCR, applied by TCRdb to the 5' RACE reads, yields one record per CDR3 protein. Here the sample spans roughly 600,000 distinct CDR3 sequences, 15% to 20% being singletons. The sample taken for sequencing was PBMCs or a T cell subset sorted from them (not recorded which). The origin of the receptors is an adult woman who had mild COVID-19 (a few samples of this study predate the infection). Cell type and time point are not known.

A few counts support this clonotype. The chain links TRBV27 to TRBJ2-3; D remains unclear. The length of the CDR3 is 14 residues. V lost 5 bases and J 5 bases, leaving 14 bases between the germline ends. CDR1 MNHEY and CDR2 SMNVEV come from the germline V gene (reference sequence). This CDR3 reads CASSPTLLGDTQYF. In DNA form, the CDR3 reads TGTGCCAGCAGTCCCACCCTTCTAGGAGATACGCAGTATTTT.

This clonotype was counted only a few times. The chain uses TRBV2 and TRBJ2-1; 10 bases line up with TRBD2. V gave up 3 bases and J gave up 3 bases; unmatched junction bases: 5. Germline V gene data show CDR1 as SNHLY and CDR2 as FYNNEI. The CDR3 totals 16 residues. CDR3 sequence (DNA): TGTGCCAGCAGTGAGCTAGCGGGGGCCCTCTACAATGAGCAGTTCTTC. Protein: CASSELAGALYNEQFF.

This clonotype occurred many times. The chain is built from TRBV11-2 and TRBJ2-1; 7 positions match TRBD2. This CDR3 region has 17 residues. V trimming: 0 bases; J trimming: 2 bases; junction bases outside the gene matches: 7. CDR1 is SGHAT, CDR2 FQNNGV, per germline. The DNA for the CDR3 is TGTGCCAGCAGCTTAGATCGAGCGGGGAGGGCCTACAATGAGCAGTTCTTC. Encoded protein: CASSLDRAGRAYNEQFF.

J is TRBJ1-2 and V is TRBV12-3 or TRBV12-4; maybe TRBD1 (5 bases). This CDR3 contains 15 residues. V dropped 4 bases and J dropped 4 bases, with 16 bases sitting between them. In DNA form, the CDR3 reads TGTGCCAGCAGTTCCCTCGGGCAAGGGACCTATGGCTACACCTTC. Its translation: CASSSLGQGTYGYTF.

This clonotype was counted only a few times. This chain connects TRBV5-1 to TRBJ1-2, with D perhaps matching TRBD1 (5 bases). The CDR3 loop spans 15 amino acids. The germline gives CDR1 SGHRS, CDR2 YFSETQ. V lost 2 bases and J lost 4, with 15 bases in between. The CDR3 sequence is CASSFRGQKVYGYTF. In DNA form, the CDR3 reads TGCGCCAGCAGCTTTCGGGGCCAAAAGGTCTATGGCTACACCTTC.